The rows below give T cell receptor beta chains drawn from one sample of a study of blood T cell repertoires in COVID-19. Clones were sequenced by immunoSEQ multiplex PCR, and TCRdb holds only the in-frame ones, with some missing. The table includes around 300,000 clones, approximately 90% detected once. Source material: PBMCs or T cells enriched from blood (not recorded which). The receptors derive from a woman in her 30s who had recovered from COVID-19. CDR3s include the opening cysteine and the closing phenylalanine or tryptophan. The order of the fields is V gene, J gene, clone size, D gene, CDR3 protein, CDR3 DNA. A D gene is named only where the DNA matches it firmly. For some rows the clone size is stated as once, few or many, or as a class when expanded; others skip it.

>TRBV18|TRBJ2-1|NA|TRBD1
CASSLKGQAPLPSYNEQFF
TGTGCCAGCTCCCTGAAGGGACAGGCTCCCCTTCCATCCTACAATGAGCAGTTCTTC
>TRBV2|TRBJ1-6|NA|NA
CASSEDASYNSPLHF
TGTGCCAGCAGTGAAGATGCCAGTTATAATTCACCCCTCCACTTT
>TRBV27|TRBJ2-1|NA|TRBD2
CASSYSGSSYNEQFF
TGTGCCAGCAGTTATAGCGGGAGCTCCTACAATGAGCAGTTCTTC
>TRBV19|TRBJ2-1|NA|NA
CASSPYRDNNEQFF
TGTGCCAGTAGTCCATATCGGGACAACAATGAGCAGTTCTTC
>TRBV2|TRBJ2-1|NA|TRBD2
CASSPPSGRANEQFF
TGTGCCAGCAGTCCCCCTAGCGGGAGGGCCAATGAGCAGTTCTTC
>TRBV5-1|TRBJ2-4|NA|NA
CASSQGHSENIQYF
TGCGCCAGCAGCCAAGGACACTCTGAAAACATTCAGTACTTC
>TRBV18|TRBJ1-1|once|NA
CASSPNSGGDTEAFF
TGTGCCAGCTCACCCAACTCGGGAGGGGACACTGAAGCTTTCTTT
>TRBV6-5|TRBJ1-6|NA|NA
CASRGRREGDSPLHF
TGTGCCAGCAGGGGACGGAGGGAAGGAGATTCACCCCTCCACTTT
>TRBV6-5|TRBJ1-2|NA|TRBD1
CASSFRQGSYGYTF
TGTGCCAGCAGTTTTCGACAGGGGAGCTATGGCTACACCTTC
>TRBV18|TRBJ1-2|NA|TRBD1
CASSKGQQNYGYTF
TGTGCCAGCTCCAAGGGACAGCAAAACTATGGCTACACCTTC
>TRBV19|TRBJ2-4|NA|NA
CASSIGPWENIQYF
TGTGCCAGTAGCATTGGGCCTTGGGAGAACATTCAGTACTTC
>TRBV2|TRBJ1-6|NA|TRBD1
CASSPGTGNSPLHF
TGTGCCAGCAGCCCCGGGACAGGGAATTCACCCCTCCACTTT
>TRBV11-2|TRBJ2-2|NA|NA
CASSFHEGARTGELFF
TGTGCCAGCAGCTTTCACGAGGGAGCTCGCACCGGGGAGCTGTTTTTT
>TRBV4-1|TRBJ2-3|NA|TRBD2
CASSQDQSLAGATDTQYF
TGCGCCAGCAGCCAAGATCAGTCGCTAGCGGGAGCGACAGATACGCAGTATTTT
>TRBV7-3|TRBJ2-1|once|TRBD1
CASSLILGQGSYNEQFF
TGTGCCAGCAGCTTAATATTAGGACAGGGATCCTACAATGAGCAGTTCTTC
>TRBV10-3|TRBJ2-3|NA|TRBD2
CAISESLSRGGTDTQYF
TGTGCCATCAGTGAGTCGTTGAGCCGGGGGGGCACAGATACGCAGTATTTT
>TRBV2|TRBJ2-5|NA|TRBD2
CASRISGTSGSWETQYF
TGTGCCAGCAGAATATCCGGGACTAGCGGGAGTTGGGAGACCCAGTACTTC
>TRBV30|TRBJ1-1|NA|NA
CAWRRTENTEAFF
TGTGCCTGGAGACGGACAGAGAACACTGAAGCTTTCTTT
>TRBV6-1|TRBJ1-6|NA|NA
CASSERGSSYNSPLHF
TGTGCCAGCAGTGAAAGGGGAAGCTCCTATAATTCACCCCTCCACTTT
>TRBV6-5|TRBJ2-7|NA|NA
CASSSRQSDYEQYF
TGTGCCAGCAGTAGCCGACAGTCGGATTACGAGCAGTACTTC
>TRBV6-2/TRBV6-3|TRBJ2-7|NA|NA
CASSYSGIHSYEQYF
TGTGCCAGCAGTTACTCTGGCATACACTCCTACGAGCAGTACTTC
>TRBV5-6|TRBJ1-6|NA|NA
CASSLAVHNSPLHF
TGTGCCAGCAGCTTGGCGGTCCATAATTCACCCCTCCACTTT
>TRBV4-2|TRBJ2-3|once|TRBD2
CASSQDKRGAGVGFFDTQYF
TGTGCCAGCAGCCAAGATAAGAGGGGAGCGGGAGTGGGATTTTTCGATACGCAGTATTTT
>TRBV9|TRBJ2-1|NA|TRBD2
CASSPRDSGAYNEQFF
TGTGCCAGCAGCCCCCGAGATAGCGGGGCCTACAATGAGCAGTTCTTC
>TRBV6-5|TRBJ1-2|NA|NA
CASSQKRSYGYTF
TGTGCCAGCAGTCAAAAAAGGAGCTATGGCTACACCTTC
>TRBV7-9|TRBJ2-1|NA|NA
CASSLGASALNNEQFF
TGTGCCAGCAGCTTAGGGGCTAGCGCACTAAACAATGAGCAGTTCTTC
>TRBV30|TRBJ2-7|NA|NA
CAWSVSGHYYEQYF
TGTGCCTGGAGTGTTTCGGGACACTACTACGAGCAGTACTTC
>TRBV10-1|TRBJ2-3|NA|NA
CASSEGGKLTDTQYF
TGCGCCAGCAGTGAGGGGGGGAAGCTGACAGATACGCAGTATTTT
>TRBV2|TRBJ2-3|NA|NA
CATLTTSTDTQYF
TGTGCCACCCTGACTACTAGCACAGATACGCAGTATTTT